The clone carrying this T cell receptor (beta chain) has a count of ten or more. The data derive from a study of early T cells in non-severe SARS-CoV-2 infection. The length of the CDR3 is 13 residues. V was pared by 3 bases and J by 6 bases, with 11 bases between. Germline CDR1 reads MNHNS; CDR2 reads SASEGT. One entry per CDR3 protein, called by TCRdb with MiXCR from the 5' RACE reads. The repertoire has tens of thousands of distinct CDR3 sequences, 6% to 7% of them found once; the top ten carry roughly 4%. The clonotype comes from an adult who was a healthcare worker with PCR-confirmed SARS-CoV-2 infection or an uninfected control (not recorded which). The source material was whole blood. The chain has TRBV6-1 and TRBJ1-1, with D hard to call. This chain's CDR3 is CASSDARRSEAFF. As DNA, the CDR3 is TGTGCCAGCAGTGATGCTCGGCGTTCTGAAGCTTTCTTT.